These 7 T cell receptor beta chains came from one sample sequenced in a study of Graves' ophthalmopathy and Graves' hyperthyroidism. Amplified TCR beta CDR3 regions were obtained using RNA transcripts as template. After a first-round RT-PCR with HTBI primers, a second-round multiplex PCR was run. TCRdb recomputed calls from the multiplex PCR reads with MiXCR, one row per CDR3 protein. The sample carries some 1.1 million distinct CDR3 sequences, about 35% recorded once. The sequencing sample was made of peripheral blood or thyroid tissue (not recorded which). The origin of the receptors is an adult man with Graves' hyperthyroidism.

Here the CDR3 DNA reads TGTGCCAGCAGTGATTATAACCACCCCGGCCAGCCCCAGCATTTT. This sequence encodes CASSDYNHPGQPQHF. This rearrangement joins TRBV2 to TRBJ1-5; D uncertain. V gave up 3 bases and J gave up 7 bases, with 16 bases separating them. Per the germline V gene, CDR1 is SNHLY and CDR2 is FYNNEI. The CDR3 length is 15 residues. Full variable domain (rest looked up from reference TRBV2 and TRBJ1-5): EPEVTQTPSHQVTQMGQEVILRCVPISNHLYFYWYRQILGQKVEFLVSFYNNEISEKSEIFDDQFSVERPDGSNFTLKIRSTKLEDSAMYFCASSDYNHPGQPQHFGDGTRLSIL.

Note on this clonotype: A read error may be the cause here, since a much bigger clone is one base away. V and J are TRBV29-1 and TRBJ1-1; weak D call: TRBD1 (6 bases). CDR1 is SQVTM, CDR2 ANQGSEA, per germline. CDR3 length equals 14 residues. CDR3 protein: CSVEDLQGRAEASF. In DNA form, the CDR3 reads TGCAGCGTTGAAGATCTTCAGGGGAGGGCTGAAGCTTCCTTT.

This clonotype was found many times. V gene TRBV5-6 combines with J gene TRBJ1-1, with 8 positions matching TRBD1. The CDR3 extends over 16 amino acids. The J segment lost 5 bases and the V segment lost 4 bases, leaving 13 bases of the junction unmatched. Germline loops: CDR1 SGHDT, CDR2 YYEEEE. CDR3 bases: TGTGCCAGCAGCCGGAGACGTAGGACAGGGCGAACTGAAGCTTTCTTT. This gives the protein CASSRRRRTGRTEAFF.

This clonotype has only one observation. The V and J genes are TRBV10-3 and TRBJ2-5, with a tentative D call TRBD2 (5 bases). CDR3 length: 13 residues. The V and J ends lost 8 bases and 2 bases respectively, with 12 bases between them. Germline loops: CDR1 ENHRY, CDR2 SYGVKD. CDR3 DNA sequence: TGTGCCATCCACCCAGAGGGTCAAGAGACCCAGTACTTC. It is translated as CAIHPEGQETQYF.

This clonotype was seen a single time. The chain combines TRBV7-4 with TRBJ2-5; TRBD1 aligns across 7 bases. V lost 0 bases to trimming and J lost 4 bases; unmatched junction nucleotides: 8. There are 16 residues in the CDR3. CDR1 and CDR2 (germline): SGHVT, SQSDAQ. The CDR3 coding sequence is TGTGCCAGCAGCTTAGCGCACGTAGGGGGCGGAGAGACCCAGTACTTC. This encodes CASSLAHVGGGETQYF.

The chain carries TRBV9 and TRBJ2-7; D ambiguous. Per germline, CDR1 SGDLS and CDR2 YYNGEE. CDR3 length: 15 residues. V was cut by 4 bases and J by 3 bases, with 17 bases left in between. CDR3 nucleotide sequence: TGTGCCAGCAGCCCTACCAGTATCAGCGTCTACGAGCAGTACTTC. It translates to CASSPTSISVYEQYF.

A few counts support this clonotype. The chain uses TRBV19 and TRBJ2-7; unclear D gene. The ends were cut back, 6 bases at V and 3 bases at J, with 12 bases in the middle. The CDR3 is 13 amino acids. The V gene's germline CDR1 is LNHDA and CDR2 SQIVND (reference sequence). The CDR3 here is CASRDANYYEQYF. The CDR3 nucleotides read TGTGCCAGTAGAGATGCCAACTACTACGAGCAGTACTTC.